This T cell receptor (beta chain) was found in a study of immune cell composition in non-small cell lung cancer. Study-wide results and limits: Squamous carcinomas (approximately 75%) more often had tumour-associated clones >0.5% than adenocarcinomas (roughly 35%). Overall clonality, unlike maximal tumour-associated clone frequency, did not predict TIL reactivity. Smoking pack-years did not significantly correlate with tumour TCR-beta clonality.

Sequencing used immunoSEQ multiplex PCR; TCRdb keeps in-frame clones, though not all of them. The profile covers about 14,000 clones, with over 70% appearing a single time and 11% taken by the ten largest. Template was genomic DNA from frozen, unsorted single-cell suspensions. CDR1 and CDR2 (germline): MNHEY, SMNVEV (reference sequence). The CDR3 is 13 amino acids. V was trimmed by 5 bases and J by 2 bases, leaving 9 bases between them. On this clone itself: Its antigen remains unknown.

The receptor was derived from a human donor with non-small cell lung cancer. The gene calls are TRBV27 and TRBJ2-5; possibly TRBD1 or TRBD2 for D (5 bases each). The specimen was lung tumor tissue. CDR3 residues: CASSAWGQETQYF. The CDR3 coding sequence is TGTGCCAGCAGTGCTTGGGGGCAAGAGACCCAGTACTTC.